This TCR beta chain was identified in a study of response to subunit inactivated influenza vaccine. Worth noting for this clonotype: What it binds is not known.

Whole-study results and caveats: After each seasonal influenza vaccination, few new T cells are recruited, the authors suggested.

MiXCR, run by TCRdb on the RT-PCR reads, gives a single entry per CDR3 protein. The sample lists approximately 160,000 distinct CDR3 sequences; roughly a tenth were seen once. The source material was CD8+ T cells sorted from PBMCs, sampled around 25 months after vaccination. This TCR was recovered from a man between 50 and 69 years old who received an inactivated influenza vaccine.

CDR3 sequence reads: CSVELMTSGGYNEQFF. The CDR3 DNA follows: TGCAGCGTTGAATTAATGACTAGCGGGGGGTACAATGAGCAGTTCTTC. The genes are TRBV29-1 and TRBJ2-1; 13 bases fit TRBD2. The CDR3 consists of 16 residues. Germline-derived CDR1 and CDR2 are SQVTM and ANQGSEA. The V and J ends lost 2 bases and 4 bases, in that order; junction bases with no gene match: 5.